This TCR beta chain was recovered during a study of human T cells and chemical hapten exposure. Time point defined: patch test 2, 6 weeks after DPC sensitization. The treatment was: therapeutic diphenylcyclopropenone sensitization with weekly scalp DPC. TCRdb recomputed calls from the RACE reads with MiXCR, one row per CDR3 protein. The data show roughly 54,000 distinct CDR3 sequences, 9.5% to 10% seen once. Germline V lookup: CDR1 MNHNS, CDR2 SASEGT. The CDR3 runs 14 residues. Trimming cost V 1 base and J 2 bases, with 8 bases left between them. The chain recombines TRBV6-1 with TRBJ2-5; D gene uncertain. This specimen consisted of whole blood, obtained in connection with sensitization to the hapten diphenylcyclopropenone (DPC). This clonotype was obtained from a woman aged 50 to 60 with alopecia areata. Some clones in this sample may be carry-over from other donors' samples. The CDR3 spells CASSEGPSQETQYF. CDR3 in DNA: TGTGCCAGCAGTGAAGGGCCGAGTCAAGAGACCCAGTACTTC.